This record looks at one T cell receptor (beta chain) sequence and its context. Its antigen is not yet known. There are no base qualities to consult, and no much larger clone falls within one base. Using the deep immunoSEQ assay, TCR CDR3 regions were amplified from genomic DNA by multiplex PCR. Genomic DNA extracted from each cell subset was distributed evenly over all wells of several immunoSEQ 96-well plates, and each plate served as one replicate. For sorted subsets, roughly 0.2 ug genomic DNA, equal to 25,000 to 35,000 T cell genomes, was loaded into each replicate PCR. The purified libraries were quantified using a Qubit 3.0 fluorometer, sized with a Bioanalyzer 2100, and then quantified again using the KAPA Library Quantification kit. A separate single-read 150-cycle Illumina NextSeq 550 flow cell was used to sequence each immunoSEQ 96-well plate. The paper's data handling went like this. Because only junctional sequences without quality scores were contained in the immunoSEQ output, filtering matching that applied to full-length reads could not be performed. Sequences were annotated with PyIR, a Python wrapper for IgBLAST v1.9, and V/J genes and CDR3 were assigned using IMGT germline references. Reads were removed for weak V/J assignments (E-value above 1e-6), missing CDR3, stop codons, out-of-frame junctions, or ambiguous translated residues. A V3J clonotype was defined by an identical inferred V gene, J gene, and CDR3 amino acid sequence. Percentage overlap between repertoires was computed as shared unique clonotypes divided by the size of the smaller repertoire. Richness of each repertoire was evaluated using RTK rarefaction, the Chao1 estimator, and Recon v2.1 estimates of unobserved clonotypes. Generation probabilities for all TCRbeta clonotypes obtained by the gDNA method from a few donors were computed using OLGA. TCRdb limited this immuneACCESS table to in-frame rearrangements with V and J called. A share of clones is missing; checked studies link under half to unresolved V genes, and the rest is unexplained. That table supplies the V and J calls and clone size; D and trimming were determined from the DNA. The sample table shows millions of clones, and more than 80% are seen once. The leading ten clones occupy 0.3% to 0.4% of the sample.

The entry originates in a study of shared clonotypes between healthy human individuals (dated by TCRdb to the early 2020s). Context from the whole study: A couple of women and a few men aged 18 to 49 years were included in the cohort. For each donor, three plates each were used for CD4 naive and CD4 memory, two plates were used for CD8 naive, and one plate was used for CD8 memory. Blood TCR repertoires of several healthy adults were deeply sequenced to estimate repertoire size and the extent of clonotype sharing between individuals. Different laboratories and diverse techniques were used to prepare libraries and sequence TCR repertoires, to increase sequencing depth and limit assay-specific biases. Leukapheresis yielded between about 0.94 and 8.9 billion PBMCs per donor. What the authors observed across the whole study: The genetic and exposure-history diversity represented was limited by the small number of donors. Pairwise subsampling indicated that sequencing depth was expected to affect the degree of clonotype sharing among donors. Naive subsets generally had larger estimated clonotype richness than memory subsets. Sampling was restricted to blood, and TCR repertoires in tissues likely differ from the TCR repertoires found in blood. When four donors were compared, the shared fraction of clonotypes was about 5.4% for naive CD4, 3.5% for naive CD8, 2% to 2.5% for memory CD4, and 0.4% for memory CD8. Compared with non-shared clonotypes, clonotypes shared by all four sorted-subset donors had higher generation probabilities. Rarefaction of sorted-subset datasets indicated incomplete sequencing despite the large sequencing depth.

The germline V gene provides CDR1 SGHNT and CDR2 YENEEA. Inclusive of the bounding cysteine and phenylalanine, the CDR3 is 12 residues long. The retained sequence is limited to the CDR3, 36 bases, with the frame set at the first base. V loses 6 bases of germline sequence and J loses 4 bases, and the interval between the two ends is 6 bases. Healthy HIV-negative adults with no recently reported acute infections or vaccinations were included as donors. Every donor was a Caucasian adult residing in Nashville, Tennessee, USA. CD4+ T cells were enriched by magnetic negative selection, after which naive cells were positively selected on CD45RA and the negative fraction was taken as the memory subset. Blood was obtained by leukapheresis, after which PBMCs were separated by Ficoll-Histopaque density gradient centrifugation and cryopreserved in liquid nitrogen vapor phase. Analytical flow cytometry was used to check the purity and quantity of each magnetically sorted T cell population. Genomic DNA was isolated from each sorted fraction and quantified by UV absorbance on a Nanodrop 2000c.

This sequence was found in a man younger than 30 in good health. Some clones in this sample may be carry-over from other donors' samples. Sequencing used naive CD4+ T cells from PBMCs. In light of the paper, this sample's cell subset or site label describes: CD45RA+ positively selected. The receptor chain draws on TRBV11-3 and TRBJ2-2, with no confidently assigned D gene. The CDR3 loop reads CASSRATGELFF. The DNA reads TGTGCCAGCAGTCGAGCCACCGGGGAGCTGTTTTTT.